Below, 26 T cell receptor beta chains from the same sample are listed, as sequenced in a study of T cell responses to AZD1222 COVID-19 vaccine. Sequencing was performed with immunoSEQ multiplex PCR; in TCRdb, only in-frame clones are kept and a portion is missing. The table includes 90,000 or so clones, approximately 91% detected once. Specimen: peripheral blood, collected on day 0 of AZD1222 vaccination. The receptors come from an adult in good health.

V is TRBV10-3 and J is TRBJ1-6, with a tentative D call TRBD1 (6 bases). The CDR3 contains 16 residues. From germline, CDR1 is ENHRY and CDR2 SYGVKD. Trimming stripped 0 bases from V and 7 bases from J, with 13 bases between. In DNA, the CDR3 is TGTGCCATCAGTGAGTCCTGGACAGCGAACAATTCACCCCTCCACTTT. As protein: CAISESWTANNSPLHF.

The genes are TRBV7-2 and TRBJ2-3; 9 bases map to TRBD2. This CDR3 spans 19 amino acids. V dropped 0 bases and J dropped 4; count of bases not matched to a gene: 14. From germline, CDR1 is SGHTA and CDR2 FQGNSA. CDR3: CASSLASVVMGLASDTQYF. The CDR3 nucleotides read TGTGCCAGCAGCTTAGCGTCAGTGGTGATGGGACTAGCTTCAGATACGCAGTATTTT.

The gene calls are TRBV4-2 and TRBJ2-7; the match to TRBD1 covers 11 bases. The CDR3 length is 16 residues. Germline CDR1 LGHNA, CDR2 YNFKEQ. V was clipped by 0 bases and J by 4 bases; unmatched bases: 5. The CDR3 DNA follows: TGTGCCAGCAGCCAAGATCCAGGGGACAGGGGGTACGAGCAGTACTTC. It yields the protein CASSQDPGDRGYEQYF.

The chain is built from TRBV9 and TRBJ2-1; TRBD2 matches 10 bases. The V segment lost 2 bases and the J segment 5 bases; nucleotides outside the gene matches: 4. This CDR3 spans 15 amino acids. Germline CDR1 reads SGDLS; CDR2 reads YYNGEE. The CDR3 bases are TGTGCCAGCAGCGTGCTAGCGGGGGCCGACAATGAGCAGTTCTTC. Encoded protein: CASSVLAGADNEQFF.

The chain uses TRBV6-5 and TRBJ1-4; D not resolved. This CDR3 region has 13 residues. The germline CDR1 and CDR2 sequences are MNHEY and SVGAGI. Trimming pared 8 bases from V and 8 bases from J, leaving 15 bases between. The CDR3 DNA follows: TGTGCCAGCGAAGGGAATTTCGGGGAAAAACTGTTTTTT. Its translation: CASEGNFGEKLFF.

The rearrangement uses TRBV7-3 and TRBJ1-1; TRBD1 might be the D (5 bases). Between the trimmed V and J ends, which lost 5 bases and 6 bases, there was a span of 16 bases. Germline CDR1 SGHTA, CDR2 FQGTGA. The CDR3 consists of 14 residues. Written as DNA, the CDR3 is TGTGCCAGCAGCGTCCCCGGGGGTGACTCTGAAGCTTTCTTT. Its translation: CASSVPGGDSEAFF.

CDR3: CASRNRDKAKDEQYF. The CDR3, as DNA: TGTGCCAGCAGGAACCGGGACAAGGCAAAGGACGAGCAGTACTTC. The chain recombines TRBV2 with TRBJ2-7; D is possibly TRBD1 (6 bases). Germline CDR1 SNHLY, CDR2 FYNNEI. CDR3 size: 15 residues. Trimming took 6 bases from V and 5 from J, leaving 20 bases between them.

This chain links TRBV7-9 with TRBJ2-1; no reliable D call. Trimming took 1 base from V and 0 from J, leaving 13 bases between them. CDR3 length equals 17 residues. Germline assignment: CDR1 SEHNR and CDR2 FQNEAQ (reference sequence). Written as DNA, the CDR3 is TGTGCCAGCAGCTTAGACCCAAGAAGGAGCTCCTACAATGAGCAGTTCTTC. Residues: CASSLDPRRSSYNEQFF. The full variable domain, rest sourced from reference TRBV7-9 and TRBJ2-1, is DTGVSQNPRHKITKRGQNVTFRCDPISEHNRLYWYRQTLGQGPEFLTYFQNEAQLEKSRLLSDRFSAERPKGSFSTLEIQRTEQGDSAMYLCASSLDPRRSSYNEQFFGPGTRLTVL.

The chain has TRBV30 and TRBJ1-3, with D possibly matching TRBD1 (5 bases). From germline, CDR1 is GTSNPN and CDR2 SVGIG (reference sequence). The CDR3 covers 14 residues. With 8 bases removed from V and 0 bases from J, the gap between germline ends came to 14 bases. CDR3 coding DNA: TGTGCCCGGACAACGGGACTCTCTGGAAACACCATATATTTT. Protein: CARTTGLSGNTIYF.

This clone has a single count. The CDR3 DNA is TGTGCCAGCAGCCAGGCGCGATTCAGCTCCTACAATGAGCAGTTCTTC. It is translated as CASSQARFSSYNEQFF. J is TRBJ2-1 and V is TRBV3-1 (or the pseudogene TRBV3-2); D gene unclear. This CDR3 has 16 amino acids. V lost 3 bases, J lost 0 bases, and 12 bases lay in between. Germline values: CDR1 LGHDT, CDR2 YNNKEL (reference sequence).

The rearrangement uses TRBV25-1 and TRBJ1-1, with unresolved D. V was shortened by 7 bases and J by 1 base, with 10 bases between the two germline ends. Germline V gene sequence: CDR1 MGHDK, CDR2 SYGVNS. This CDR3 is 13 amino acids long. The CDR3 sequence: CASNLDGNTEAFF. The DNA of the CDR3 is TGTGCCAGCAACCTGGACGGGAACACTGAAGCTTTCTTT.

The chain has TRBV10-2 and TRBJ1-2, with 10 bases matching TRBD1. The CDR3 totals 13 residues. The germline CDR1 and CDR2 sequences are WSHSY and SAAADI. Trimming removed 6 bases from V and 8 bases from J; junction bases left unmatched: 6. The CDR3 reads CASSDRGLEGYTF. CDR3 in DNA: TGCGCCAGCAGCGACAGGGGGCTAGAGGGCTACACCTTC.

The V call is TRBV20-1, the J call TRBJ2-1, with D possibly matching TRBD2 (6 bases). V lost 3 bases to trimming and J lost 3 bases, with 15 bases between them. Germline V gives CDR1 DFQATT, CDR2 SNEGSKA (reference sequence). The CDR3 is 15 residues long. CDR3 in DNA: TGCAGTGCTAGTGGGCCAGCGGGTAACTACAATGAGCAGTTCTTC. It translates to CSASGPAGNYNEQFF.

This clone showed up just once. The chain is built from TRBV6-1 and TRBJ2-7; D remains ambiguous. The CDR3 length is 11 residues. Germline V gives CDR1 MNHNS, CDR2 SASEGT. The V end was cut by 3 bases, the J end by 7 bases, with 7 bases between. CDR3 in amino acids: CASSDPWEQYF. Written as DNA, the CDR3 is TGTGCCAGCAGTGATCCTTGGGAGCAGTACTTC.

This clone was counted between two and nine times. The chain employs TRBV6-5 and TRBJ1-2, with D tentatively TRBD1 (5 bases). The CDR3 consists of 14 residues. The germline V and J ends were trimmed by 7 bases and 4 bases, with 16 bases remaining between them. Germline CDR1 reads MNHEY; CDR2 reads SVGAGI. The DNA for the CDR3 is TGTGCCAGCATTGCAGTGGGGGAGTTCTATGGCTACACCTTC. This codes for CASIAVGEFYGYTF.

This sequence joins TRBV9 and TRBJ1-6; 7 bases align to TRBD1. J gave up 10 bases and V 1 base, and 8 bases lay outside the gene matches. There are 15 residues in the CDR3. From germline, CDR1 is SGDLS and CDR2 YYNGEE. The DNA for the CDR3 is TGTGCCAGCAGCGTACATGACAGGGATCAGTCACCCCTCCACTTT. Residues: CASSVHDRDQSPLHF.

The V gene is TRBV4-1, the J gene TRBJ2-5; TRBD1 matches 7 bases. CDR1 is MGHRA and CDR2 is YSYEKL in the germline V gene. With 4 bases clipped from V and 5 bases from J, the junction kept 10 bases outside the gene matches. The CDR3 totals 15 residues. The CDR3 spells CASSLLTGAGETQYF. CDR3 nucleotide sequence: TGCGCCAGCAGCCTCCTCACAGGGGCTGGGGAGACCCAGTACTTC.

The rearrangement links TRBV11-2 to TRBJ1-3, with D hard to call. The length of the CDR3 is 15 residues. Trimming shortened V by 5 bases and J by 2 bases, and 13 bases separated the two germline ends. Germline-derived CDR1 and CDR2 are SGHAT and FQNNGV. This chain's CDR3 is CASSLSAGTGNTIYF. CDR3 nucleotides: TGTGCCAGCAGCCTAAGCGCGGGAACTGGAAACACCATATATTTT.

The chain links TRBV5-6 to TRBJ1-1; 8 bases are a match to TRBD1. Germline V gives CDR1 SGHDT, CDR2 YYEEEE. The CDR3 is made up of 16 amino acids. The trim removed 5 bases at V and 3 bases at J, leaving 12 bases unmatched. In nucleotides, the CDR3 is TGTGCCAGCAGTTATCGGACAGGGAGGGCGGACACTGAAGCTTTCTTT. This encodes CASSYRTGRADTEAFF.

The chain has TRBV21-1 and TRBJ2-3; TRBD2, the D gene given by the table, was not confirmed from the DNA. TRBV21-1 counts as a pseudogene. The CDR3 is made up of 15 amino acids. CDR3 amino acids: CASSGLAGTTDTQYF. CDR3 in DNA: TGTGCCAGCAGCGGATTAGCGGGGACCACAGATACGCAGTATTTT.

J is TRBJ1-2 and V is TRBV5-6; no clear D gene. V lost 0 bases to trimming and J lost 4 bases, with 7 bases between them. The CDR3 covers 13 residues. CDR1 is SGHDT, CDR2 YYEEEE, per germline. The CDR3 bases are TGTGCCAGCAGCTTGGGGGTCCTCTATGGCTACACCTTC. This codes for CASSLGVLYGYTF.

V usage is TRBV7-2 and J usage is TRBJ1-2; no clear D gene. Trimming took off 3 bases at V and 6 bases at J, with 11 bases between the two ends. CDR1 is SGHTA and CDR2 is FQGNSA in the germline V gene. This CDR3 comprises 13 residues. The CDR3 bases are TGTGCCAGCAGCTTTGGGGTTGGCGATGGCTACACCTTC. This translates into CASSFGVGDGYTF.

The V gene is TRBV2, the J gene TRBJ2-5; 8 nucleotides align to TRBD1. Germline CDR1 reads SNHLY; CDR2 reads FYNNEI. This CDR3 comprises 15 residues. Trimming took 6 bases from V and 5 from J; bases not matched to a gene: 11. In DNA, the CDR3 is TGTGCCAGCAGAGTCCGGCAGGGGGCGCGGGAGACCCAGTACTTC. Its translation is CASRVRQGARETQYF. Full variable domain (missing parts from reference TRBV2 and TRBJ2-5): EPEVTQTPSHQVTQMGQEVILRCVPISNHLYFYWYRQILGQKVEFLVSFYNNEISEKSEIFDDQFSVERPDGSNFTLKIRSTKLEDSAMYFCASRVRQGARETQYFGPGTRLLVL.

The rearrangement links TRBV12-3 or TRBV12-4 to TRBJ2-3, with D uncertain. CDR3 length equals 13 residues. Trimming left V 3 bases short and J 0 bases short, with 4 bases between. The CDR3 reads CASSFLSTDTQYF. CDR3 DNA: TGTGCCAGCAGTTTCCTTAGCACAGATACGCAGTATTTT.

V gene TRBV20-1 combines with J gene TRBJ1-1; D not certain. CDR1 is DFQATT, CDR2 SNEGSKA, per germline (reference sequence). V lost 7 bases and J lost 6, with 12 bases in between. There are 11 residues in the CDR3. Written as DNA, the CDR3 is TGCAGTGGGTTCCACCGGCCTGAAGCTTTCTTT. Translation gives CSGFHRPEAFF.

The chain links TRBV10-3 to TRBJ1-1, with D maybe TRBD1 (5 bases). CDR1 and CDR2 (germline): ENHRY, SYGVKD. Trimming stripped 6 bases from V and 3 bases from J, with 17 bases between. The CDR3 totals 15 residues. CDR3 in amino acids: CAISQDTLVYTEAFF. The CDR3 DNA is TGTGCCATCAGCCAGGACACATTGGTCTACACTGAAGCTTTCTTT.